The next 26 T cell receptor beta chains were all read from a single sample in a study of cytomegalovirus exposure and HLA in healthy donors. It was with 60 Vbeta and 13 Jbeta primers that the PCR ran. Only in-frame clones appear in the TCRdb table, and some are missing; sequencing was by immunoSEQ multiplex PCR. This sample has approximately 100,000 clones, with 86% found just once. Specimen: PBMCs. The receptors here all came from a man aged 30 to 45 in good health and CMV-seropositive.

The chain is built from TRBV27 and TRBJ2-1; 11 nucleotides match TRBD2. Germline V gene sequence: CDR1 MNHEY, CDR2 SMNVEV (reference sequence). The CDR3 is 18 residues long. J lost 1 base, V lost 2 bases, and 7 bases had no gene match. The CDR3 DNA sequence: TGTGCCAGCAGTTTAAAAGGGGCTAGCGGGAGGTCCTACAATGAGCAGTTCTTC. The encoded protein is CASSLKGASGRSYNEQFF.

V gene TRBV5-6 combines with J gene TRBJ1-4; 9 bases line up with TRBD1. CDR1 and CDR2 (germline): SGHDT, YYEEEE. This CDR3 region has 13 residues. The junction had 9 bases not matched to a gene; V was cut back by 7 bases and J by 11 bases. For the CDR3, the DNA is TGTGCCAGCGGAAAACAGGGGGCTAGCAAACTGTTTTTT. This sequence encodes CASGKQGASKLFF. The entire variable domain, with the rest obtained from reference TRBV5-6 and TRBJ1-4, is as follows: DAGVTQSPTHLIKTRGQQVTLRCSPKSGHDTVSWYQQALGQGPQFIFQYYEEEERQRGNFPDRFSGHQFPNYSSELNVNALLLGDSALYLCASGKQGASKLFFGSGTQLSVL.

The J gene is TRBJ2-1, the V gene TRBV11-2; 12 positions agree with TRBD2. The germline CDR1 and CDR2 sequences are SGHAT and FQNNGV. After removal of 4 bases from V and 7 bases from J, the junction contained 11 bases not matched to a gene. The CDR3 extends over 17 amino acids. In DNA form, the CDR3 reads TGTGCCAGCAGCTCCCGACTAGCGGGAGAAGGGCCAAATGAGCAGTTCTTC. This sequence encodes CASSSRLAGEGPNEQFF.

The J gene is TRBJ2-2, the V gene TRBV7-3, with 12 bases fitting TRBD2. V lost 5 bases, J lost 4 bases, and 8 bases stayed unmatched. CDR1 and CDR2 from the germline V gene are SGHTA and FQGTGA. The CDR3 is made up of 17 amino acids. CDR3 amino acids: CASSLTSGRSSTGELFF. CDR3 nucleotide sequence: TGTGCCAGCAGCCTGACTAGCGGGAGAAGTAGCACCGGGGAGCTGTTTTTT.

The chain combines TRBV18 with TRBJ2-7, with TRBD1 as a possible D gene (5 bases). Trimming pared 2 bases from V and 2 bases from J, leaving 10 bases between. Germline-derived CDR1 and CDR2 are KGHSH and LQKENI. This CDR3 region has 14 residues. CDR3 residues: CASSPMQDTYEQYF. CDR3 DNA: TGTGCCAGCTCACCAATGCAGGACACCTACGAGCAGTACTTC.

J is TRBJ2-7 and V is TRBV11-3, with 7 bases fitting TRBD2. The V segment lost 2 bases and the J segment 2 bases; nucleotides outside the gene matches: 3. CDR1 and CDR2 from the germline V gene are SGHNT and YENEEA. This CDR3 has 14 residues. This chain's CDR3 is CASSLRGGTYEQYF. CDR3 bases: TGTGCCAGCAGCTTACGGGGAGGGACCTACGAGCAGTACTTC.

The chain joins TRBV5-6 to TRBJ1-2; TRBD1 aligns across 7 bases. Germline loops: CDR1 SGHDT, CDR2 YYEEEE. The V segment lost 2 bases and the J segment 2 bases; nucleotides outside the gene matches: 12. CDR3 length: 17 residues. The CDR3 bases are TGTGCCAGCAGCTTTTCGGGAGGGACAGTTAGGAACTATGGCTACACCTTC. Translating it yields CASSFSGGTVRNYGYTF.

The chain is built from TRBV28 and TRBJ2-7; tentative D call: TRBD2 (5 bases). The germline CDR1 and CDR2 sequences are MDHEN and SYDVKM. V gave up 7 bases and J gave up 4 bases, with 14 bases separating them. The CDR3 runs to 13 residues. Here the CDR3 reads CASTRPGKYEQYF. The CDR3 DNA reads as TGTGCCAGCACCAGGCCCGGGAAGTACGAGCAGTACTTC.

V is TRBV7-9 and J is TRBJ2-5, with a weak D call TRBD2 (6 bases). Germline CDR1 SEHNR, CDR2 FQNEAQ (reference sequence). V was pared by 4 bases and J by 0 bases, with 15 bases between. The CDR3 is made up of 16 amino acids. The CDR3 is CASSSPGDGYQETQYF. CDR3 coding DNA: TGTGCCAGCAGCTCTCCGGGGGATGGCTACCAAGAGACCCAGTACTTC. The full variable domain, completed using reference TRBV7-9 and TRBJ2-5, is DTGVSQNPRHKITKRGQNVTFRCDPISEHNRLYWYRQTLGQGPEFLTYFQNEAQLEKSRLLSDRFSAERPKGSFSTLEIQRTEQGDSAMYLCASSSPGDGYQETQYFGPGTRLLVL.

As DNA, the CDR3 is TGTGCCAGCAGCCAAGATCGGTACGGAGGCGGGGACACCATATATTTT. As protein: CASSQDRYGGGDTIYF. The chain recombines TRBV4-2 with TRBJ1-3; D gene uncertain. In germline, CDR1 is LGHNA, CDR2 YNFKEQ. This CDR3 contains 16 residues. Trimming took off 0 bases at V and 8 bases at J, with 17 bases between the two ends.

The CDR3, as DNA: TGTGCCAGTAGTATCGCAACCGGAGCTAATGAAAAACTGTTTTTT. Amino acids: CASSIATGANEKLFF. This chain connects TRBV19 to TRBJ1-4; D unclear. The CDR3 is 15 residues long. The V end was cut by 3 bases, the J end by 3 bases, with 11 bases between. Germline loops: CDR1 LNHDA, CDR2 SQIVND (reference sequence).

This clone was counted only a few times. CDR3 protein: CASRQGQLSGNTIYF. DNA of the CDR3: TGTGCCAGTAGGCAAGGACAACTCTCTGGAAACACCATATATTTT. This chain connects TRBV19 to TRBJ1-3, with D perhaps TRBD1 (5 bases). V lost 6 bases to trimming and J lost 0 bases, with 12 bases between them. The CDR3 runs to 15 residues. CDR1 is LNHDA and CDR2 is SQIVND in the germline V gene (reference sequence).

This clone showed up just once. This sequence joins TRBV2 and TRBJ2-5, with 7 bases matching TRBD2. CDR3 size: 17 residues. Germline-derived CDR1 and CDR2 are SNHLY and FYNNEI. V lost 2 bases and J lost 1; bases outside the gene matches: 10. DNA for the CDR3: TGTGCCAGCAGTGAATCCCAGGGTCTAGCGGTCCAAGAGACCCAGTACTTC. It codes for CASSESQGLAVQETQYF.

The J gene is TRBJ2-3, the V gene TRBV7-2; tentatively, D is TRBD2 (6 bases). CDR1 and CDR2 from the germline V gene are SGHTA and FQGNSA. The V and J ends lost 4 bases and 2 bases respectively, with 16 bases between them. The CDR3 runs to 16 residues. The CDR3 sequence: CASSYGISGYTDTQYF. DNA for the CDR3: TGTGCCAGCAGCTACGGTATTAGCGGATACACAGATACGCAGTATTTT.

V gene TRBV7-6 combines with J gene TRBJ2-1, with 8 bases that match TRBD2. V lost 5 bases and J lost 4; bases outside the gene matches: 10. This CDR3 has 16 amino acids. CDR1 is SGHVS, CDR2 FNYEAQ, per germline. The CDR3 here is CASSPQAGGSYNEQFF. The CDR3 DNA reads TGTGCCAGCAGCCCGCAGGCGGGAGGATCGTACAATGAGCAGTTCTTC.

The chain couples TRBV2 to TRBJ2-5; D perhaps matches TRBD1 (5 bases). CDR3 size: 16 residues. V lost 6 bases and J lost 2, with 19 bases in between. Germline V gene sequence: CDR1 SNHLY, CDR2 FYNNEI. The CDR3 bases are TGTGCCAGCAGGCCGCTAGGCGTAGGGGCGCAAGAGACCCAGTACTTC. Protein product: CASRPLGVGAQETQYF.

The chain is built from TRBV27 and TRBJ2-1, with a tentative D call TRBD2 (5 bases). Germline CDR1 and CDR2: MNHEY and SMNVEV (reference sequence). Between the trimmed V and J ends, which lost 6 bases and 0 bases, there was a span of 15 bases. There are 16 residues in the CDR3. CDR3 in DNA: TGTGCCAGCAGCCCCCAAAGCGGAAGCTCCTACAATGAGCAGTTCTTC. This sequence encodes CASSPQSGSSYNEQFF.

The J gene is TRBJ2-5, the V gene TRBV29-1, with 7 bases aligning to TRBD1. Germline assignment: CDR1 SQVTM and CDR2 ANQGSEA. The CDR3 is 13 residues long. The CDR3 bases are TGCAGTACCCATGGGACAGACCAAGAGACCCAGTACTTC. This codes for CSTHGTDQETQYF.

Only a few counts were recorded for this clone. CDR3: CSVLQTGTGNQPQHF. The CDR3 nucleotides are TGCAGCGTGCTTCAAACCGGGACAGGGAATCAGCCCCAGCATTTT. The chain links TRBV29-1 to TRBJ1-5, with 9 bases identical to TRBD1. In germline, CDR1 is SQVTM, CDR2 ANQGSEA. The CDR3 sequence is 15 residues long. Germline trimming cut 6 bases from V and 4 bases from J; bases unmatched to any gene: 10.

The chain couples TRBV7-9 to TRBJ2-7, with 9 bases identical to TRBD2. J was trimmed by 2 bases and V by 5 bases; bases with no gene match: 7. CDR3 length: 15 amino acids. Germline loops: CDR1 SEHNR, CDR2 FQNEAQ (reference sequence). This chain's CDR3 is CASSPRLAVTYEQYF. CDR3 nucleotide sequence: TGTGCCAGCAGCCCCCGACTAGCGGTAACCTACGAGCAGTACTTC.

The rearrangement joins TRBV28 to TRBJ2-7; unclear D gene. CDR1 is MDHEN and CDR2 is SYDVKM in the germline V gene. The ends were cut back, 8 bases at V and 0 bases at J, with 8 bases in the middle. The CDR3 covers 12 residues. The CDR3 reads CASLTDSYEQYF. CDR3 sequence (DNA): TGTGCCAGCCTAACCGACTCCTACGAGCAGTACTTC.

V and J are TRBV5-4 and TRBJ1-1; the match to TRBD1 covers 7 bases. The CDR3 spans 15 residues. The V gene end was trimmed by 0 bases and the J gene end by 4 bases; junction bases not matched to a gene: 6. Per the germline V gene, CDR1 is SGHNT and CDR2 is YYREEE (reference sequence). The CDR3 coding sequence is TGTGCCAGCAGCTTGGAAAGGGGGCACGGCACTGAAGCTTTCTTT. Encoded protein: CASSLERGHGTEAFF. Variable domain in full (rest from reference TRBV5-4 and TRBJ1-1): ETGVTQSPTHLIKTRGQQVTLRCSSQSGHNTVSWYQQALGQGPQFIFQYYREEENGRGNFPPRFSGLQFPNYSSELNVNALELDDSALYLCASSLERGHGTEAFFGQGTRLTVV.

The V and J genes are TRBV28 and TRBJ1-2; the D is unclear. Germline V gene sequence: CDR1 MDHEN, CDR2 SYDVKM. The germline V and J ends were trimmed by 2 bases and 0 bases, with 10 bases remaining between them. The CDR3 spans 15 residues. The CDR3 sequence: CASSLQQLTNYGYTF. The CDR3 DNA sequence: TGTGCCAGCAGTTTACAGCAACTAACTAACTATGGCTACACCTTC.

This chain links TRBV2 with TRBJ1-5, with D tentatively TRBD1 (6 bases). Trimming cost V 8 bases and J 5 bases, with 13 bases left between them. This CDR3 contains 13 residues. CDR1 is SNHLY, CDR2 FYNNEI, per germline. The chain's CDR3 is CASQDSTYQPQHF. The CDR3 DNA follows: TGTGCCAGCCAGGACAGTACCTATCAGCCCCAGCATTTT. Together with reference TRBV2 and TRBJ1-5, the CDR3 gives the full variable domain: EPEVTQTPSHQVTQMGQEVILRCVPISNHLYFYWYRQILGQKVEFLVSFYNNEISEKSEIFDDQFSVERPDGSNFTLKIRSTKLEDSAMYFCASQDSTYQPQHFGDGTRLSIL.

The V call is TRBV30, the J call TRBJ2-2; perhaps TRBD2 as D (5 bases). The CDR3 runs to 16 residues. From germline, CDR1 is GTSNPN and CDR2 SVGIG (reference sequence). V gave up 0 bases and J gave up 8 bases, with 19 bases separating them. The CDR3 DNA reads as TGTGCCTGGAGTGTTCAGTTGGGGAGCATCGGTGGGGAGCTGTTTTTT. This translates into CAWSVQLGSIGGELFF. Together with reference TRBV30 and TRBJ2-2, the CDR3 gives the full variable domain: SQTIHQWPATLVQPVGSPLSLECTVEGTSNPNLYWYRQAAGRGLQLLFYSVGIGQISSEVPQNLSASRPQDRQFILSSKKLLLSDSGFYLCAWSVQLGSIGGELFFGEGSRLTVL.

This chain joins TRBV6-1 and TRBJ2-5, with 8 bases matching TRBD2. The CDR3 sequence is 13 residues long. Germline loops: CDR1 MNHNS, CDR2 SASEGT. Trimming removed 3 bases from V and 4 bases from J; junction bases left unmatched: 1. The chain's CDR3 is CASSDLAGETQYF. As DNA, the CDR3 is TGTGCCAGCAGTGACCTAGCGGGAGAGACCCAGTACTTC.